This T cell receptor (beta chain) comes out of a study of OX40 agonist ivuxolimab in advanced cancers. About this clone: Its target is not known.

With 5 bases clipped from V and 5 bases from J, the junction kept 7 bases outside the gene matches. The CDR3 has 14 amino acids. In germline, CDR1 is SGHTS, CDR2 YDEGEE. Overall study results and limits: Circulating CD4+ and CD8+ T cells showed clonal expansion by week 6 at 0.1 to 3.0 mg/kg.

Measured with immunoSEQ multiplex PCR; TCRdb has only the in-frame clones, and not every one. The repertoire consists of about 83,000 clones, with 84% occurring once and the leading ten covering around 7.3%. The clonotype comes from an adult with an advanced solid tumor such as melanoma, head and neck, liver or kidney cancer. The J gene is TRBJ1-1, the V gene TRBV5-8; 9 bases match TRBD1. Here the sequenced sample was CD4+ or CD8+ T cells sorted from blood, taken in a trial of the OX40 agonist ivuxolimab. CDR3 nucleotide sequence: TGTGCCAGCAGGAAACAGGGGGCAAGGACTGAAGCTTTCTTT. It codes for CASRKQGARTEAFF.